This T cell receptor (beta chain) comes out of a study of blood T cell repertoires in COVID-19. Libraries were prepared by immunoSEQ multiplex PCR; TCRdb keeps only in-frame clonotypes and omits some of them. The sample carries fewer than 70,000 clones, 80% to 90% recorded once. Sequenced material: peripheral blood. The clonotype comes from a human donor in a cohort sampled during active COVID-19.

The CDR3 sequence is CASSIGVAEKLFF. Here the CDR3 DNA reads TGTGCCAGTAGTATAGGGGTAGCTGAAAAACTGTTTTTT. The chain is built from TRBV19 and TRBJ1-4; no reliable D call. Germline CDR1 is LNHDA and CDR2 is SQIVND (reference sequence). The CDR3 is 13 amino acids. V was shortened by 1 base and J by 7 bases, with 7 bases between the two germline ends.